A single sample gave rise to the 29 T cell receptor beta chains below, sequenced in a study of blood T cell repertoires in COVID-19. Some clones are missing from TCRdb's copy, which holds only in-frame ones; the method was immunoSEQ multiplex PCR. Found here are more than 300,000 clones, just over 85% of them singletons; the top ten hold roughly a tenth. Sequences were obtained from PBMCs or T cells enriched from blood (not recorded which). The receptor set was obtained from a woman younger than 30 who had recovered from COVID-19.

This clone turned up a few times. The chain links TRBV5-1 to TRBJ1-1, with 7 bases fitting TRBD1. The CDR3 is 14 residues long. Germline CDR1 reads SGHRS; CDR2 reads YFSETQ. The V segment lost 5 bases and the J segment 3 bases; nucleotides outside the gene matches: 7. CDR3 DNA: TGCGCCAGCAGAAAAGGGGGCGGTGACACTGAAGCTTTCTTT. Translated: CASRKGGGDTEAFF.

Worth noting for this clone: The sample holds other DNA sequences that translate to the same CDR3. The chain employs TRBV7-2 and TRBJ2-7; 11 nucleotides agree with TRBD2. The ends lost 5 bases at V and 3 bases at J; junction bases unmatched: 3. This CDR3 has 14 amino acids. Per germline, CDR1 SGHTA and CDR2 FQGNSA. CDR3 residues: CASSPTSGSYEQYF. CDR3 DNA: TGTGCCAGCAGCCCCACTAGCGGGAGCTACGAGCAGTACTTC.

Remarks on this clone: The identical CDR3 is also encoded by other nucleotide sequences in the sample. The chain is built from TRBV18 and TRBJ1-5; TRBD1 agrees at 7 bases. CDR1 is KGHSH, CDR2 LQKENI, per germline. Losses at the gene ends were 1 base for V and 0 bases for J; bases not matched to a gene: 3. The CDR3 is 16 amino acids. The CDR3 region is CASSPQGANSNQPQHF. The CDR3 DNA is TGTGCCAGCTCACCACAGGGGGCTAATAGCAATCAGCCCCAGCATTTT.

The rearrangement joins TRBV6-4 to TRBJ2-3; 8 nucleotides line up with TRBD2. Germline V gene lookup returns CDR1 MRHNA and CDR2 SNTAGT. V lost 6 bases and J lost 0; bases outside the gene matches: 2. The CDR3 has 14 residues. CDR3 in DNA: TGTGCCAGCAGCTCTAGCGGGAGCACAGATACGCAGTATTTT. Translation gives CASSSSGSTDTQYF.

The rearrangement uses TRBV18 and TRBJ2-5, with TRBD1 matching 7 bases. The length of the CDR3 is 17 residues. After removal of 2 bases from V and 2 bases from J, the junction contained 11 bases not matched to a gene. Germline lookup yields CDR1 KGHSH and CDR2 LQKENI. The CDR3 sequence is CASSPDRAALGQETQYF. The DNA for the CDR3 is TGTGCCAGCTCACCAGACAGGGCCGCTTTGGGGCAAGAGACCCAGTACTTC. The entire variable domain, with the rest obtained from reference TRBV18 and TRBJ2-5, is as follows: NAGVMQNPRHLVRRRGQEARLRCSPMKGHSHVYWYRQLPEEGLKFMVYLQKENIIDESGMPKERFSAEFPKEGPSILRIQQVVRGDSAAYFCASSPDRAALGQETQYFGPGTRLLVL.

The rearrangement joins TRBV23-1 to TRBJ2-2; a weak D match, TRBD2 (6 bases). TRBV23-1 is an open reading frame whose function is uncertain. The CDR3 covers 19 residues. V shed 3 bases and J shed 0 bases, with 20 bases lying between them. CDR3 in amino acids: CASSHPPWRAMTNTGELFF. In DNA, the CDR3 is TGCGCCAGCAGTCACCCCCCGTGGAGGGCGATGACGAACACCGGGGAGCTGTTTTTT.

The gene calls are TRBV7-3 and TRBJ2-3, with TRBD2 identical over 8 bases. With V trimmed by 2 bases and J by 2 bases, 9 bases remained unmatched. The CDR3 is 17 residues long. Germline loops: CDR1 SGHTA, CDR2 FQGTGA. The CDR3 region has the DNA TGTGCCAGCAGCTTAGACGGGCGGGGGGCTCCCACAGATACGCAGTATTTT. Protein: CASSLDGRGAPTDTQYF.

V usage is TRBV9 and J usage is TRBJ1-3; 8 bases align to TRBD1. V was pared by 5 bases and J by 0 bases, with 16 bases of the junction left unmatched. The CDR3 has 19 amino acids. Germline V CDR1 and CDR2: SGDLS, YYNGEE. This CDR3 is CASSHSQGASPSSGNTIYF. DNA for the CDR3: TGTGCCAGCAGTCATTCCCAGGGGGCTTCCCCTAGCTCTGGAAACACCATATATTTT.

The J gene is TRBJ1-2, the V gene TRBV29-1; 7 nucleotides agree with TRBD1. The junction had 4 bases not matched to a gene; V was cut back by 4 bases and J by 8 bases. The CDR3 spans 11 residues. Per germline, CDR1 SQVTM and CDR2 ANQGSEA. The DNA for the CDR3 is TGCAGCGTTGCTAGACAGGGAGGCTACACCTTC. Translated: CSVARQGGYTF.

Here the CDR3 reads CASSPEGTGYTEAFF. The CDR3 DNA sequence: TGCGCCAGCAGCCCCGAAGGGACAGGCTACACTGAAGCTTTCTTT. This chain connects TRBV5-1 to TRBJ1-1; 8 bases map to TRBD1. The CDR3 is 15 amino acids. Germline assignment: CDR1 SGHRS and CDR2 YFSETQ. Losses at the gene ends were 4 bases for V and 3 bases for J; bases not matched to a gene: 8.

This chain joins TRBV9 and TRBJ1-3; tentative D call: TRBD1 (5 bases). The CDR3 runs 14 residues. The V gene's germline CDR1 is SGDLS and CDR2 YYNGEE. V was clipped by 3 bases and J by 0 bases, with 7 bases between them. CDR3 protein: CASSGRDSGNTIYF. The CDR3 DNA follows: TGTGCCAGCAGCGGCAGGGACTCTGGAAACACCATATATTTT.

The V call is TRBV4-1, the J call TRBJ1-5; D is ambiguous. There are 16 residues in the CDR3. CDR1 MGHRA and CDR2 YSYEKL come from the germline V gene. Trimming stripped 0 bases from V and 3 bases from J, with 12 bases between. CDR3 in DNA: TGCGCCAGCAGCCAAGATCGGACGGGGTTCAATCAGCCCCAGCATTTT. Protein product: CASSQDRTGFNQPQHF.

This clone was seen once. V is TRBV7-6 and J is TRBJ2-3; 8 positions agree with TRBD1. CDR1 is SGHVS, CDR2 FNYEAQ, per germline. The J segment lost 5 bases and the V segment lost 7 bases, leaving 8 bases of the junction unmatched. This CDR3 is 14 amino acids long. The CDR3: CASTQGGPKDTQYF. CDR3 in DNA: TGTGCCAGCACACAGGGGGGACCTAAAGATACGCAGTATTTT.

This clone was recorded only once. This chain connects TRBV18 to TRBJ2-2, with D unresolved. CDR1 is KGHSH and CDR2 is LQKENI in the germline V gene. The V end lost 1 base, the J end lost 3 bases, and 3 bases lay between the germline ends. The CDR3 sequence is 13 residues long. The chain's CDR3 is CASSPRDTGELFF. DNA for the CDR3: TGTGCCAGCTCACCACGCGACACCGGGGAGCTGTTTTTT.

The chain couples TRBV7-9 to TRBJ1-3; 9 bases fit TRBD1. Germline lookup yields CDR1 SEHNR and CDR2 FQNEAQ (reference sequence). The CDR3 totals 22 residues. V gave up 7 bases and J gave up 0 bases; unmatched junction bases: 25. CDR3 DNA: TGTGCCAGCACCGACTTTCCCCGCCGGGACAGGGAACGGGAAAGCTCTGGAAACACCATATATTTT. Translation gives CASTDFPRRDRERESSGNTIYF.

This chain uses TRBV4-1 with TRBJ1-5, with D uncertain. Trimming removed 0 bases at V and 7 bases at J, with 10 bases between. The CDR3 has 14 amino acids. The germline gives CDR1 MGHRA, CDR2 YSYEKL. In nucleotides, the CDR3 is TGCGCCAGCAGCCAAGAATCTGGGCCCCAGCCCCAGCATTTT. This translates into CASSQESGPQPQHF.

The CDR3 spells CAISGQGSYNEQFF. The CDR3 DNA is TGTGCCATCAGTGGACAGGGGAGCTACAATGAGCAGTTCTTC. This chain links TRBV10-3 with TRBJ2-1; 8 bases are shared with TRBD1. The junction had 2 bases not matched to a gene; V was cut back by 4 bases and J by 3 bases. This CDR3 is built from 14 residues. Germline V gene sequence: CDR1 ENHRY, CDR2 SYGVKD.

This chain links TRBV30 with TRBJ1-2; 9 nucleotides agree with TRBD1. The CDR3 sequence is 14 residues long. The ends lost 4 bases at V and 8 bases at J; junction bases unmatched: 11. CDR1 is GTSNPN, CDR2 SVGIG, per germline (reference sequence). CDR3 protein: CAWTVQGAGRGYTF. In DNA, the CDR3 is TGTGCCTGGACCGTACAGGGGGCTGGGAGAGGCTACACCTTC.

This clone was found once. The CDR3 DNA follows: TGTGCCAGCAGCCCATCTCCGGGGATGAGGACCCAGTACTTC. Amino acids: CASSPSPGMRTQYF. The J gene is TRBJ2-5, the V gene TRBV28, with a possible D match to TRBD2 (5 bases). The CDR3 extends over 14 amino acids. Trimming left V 6 bases short and J 7 bases short, with 18 bases between. CDR1 and CDR2 from the germline V gene are MDHEN and SYDVKM.

In this sample, this clone turned up a few times. The rearrangement links TRBV27 to TRBJ2-1, with D perhaps TRBD1 (7 bases). Germline V CDR1 and CDR2: MNHEY, SMNVEV (reference sequence). V was clipped by 2 bases and J by 8 bases, with 22 bases between them. The CDR3 consists of 17 residues. CDR3 sequence (DNA): TGTGCCAGCAGTTTAGGGAATGGGCGGGACAGAAACGATGAGCAGTTCTTC. This encodes CASSLGNGRDRNDEQFF.

This chain links TRBV30 with TRBJ1-5; tentative D call: TRBD1 (5 bases). Germline CDR1 GTSNPN, CDR2 SVGIG (reference sequence). Trimming removed 3 bases from V and 7 bases from J, with 10 bases in between. CDR3 length: 12 residues. CDR3: CAWRQGGQPQHF. The DNA of the CDR3 is TGTGCCTGGAGGCAGGGAGGACAGCCCCAGCATTTT.

This chain uses TRBV27 with TRBJ2-1, with D maybe TRBD2 (6 bases). V was pared by 5 bases and J by 5 bases, with 13 bases between. This CDR3 has 14 residues. The germline V gene encodes CDR1 MNHEY and CDR2 SMNVEV (reference sequence). CDR3 bases: TGTGCCAGCAGTCACGGGGACTTCAACAATGAGCAGTTCTTC. Translation gives CASSHGDFNNEQFF.

The chain links TRBV28 to TRBJ1-2; 10 bases align to TRBD1. This CDR3 is built from 17 residues. After removal of 6 bases from V and 4 bases from J, the junction contained 14 bases not matched to a gene. Looked up from germline, CDR1 is MDHEN and CDR2 is SYDVKM. CDR3 sequence: CASSPPLGTGEGYGYTF. In DNA form, the CDR3 reads TGTGCCAGCAGCCCCCCGCTCGGGACAGGGGAGGGCTATGGCTACACCTTC.

V and J are TRBV28 and TRBJ1-1, with 9 bases fitting TRBD1. The J segment lost 5 bases and the V segment lost 5 bases, leaving 6 bases of the junction unmatched. The CDR3 is 14 amino acids. The germline CDR1 and CDR2 sequences are MDHEN and SYDVKM. The CDR3 reads CASSTTGGSTEAFF. CDR3 nucleotides: TGTGCCAGCAGTACGACAGGGGGATCTACTGAAGCTTTCTTT.

This clone was counted a single time. This rearrangement joins TRBV7-9 to TRBJ1-1, with unresolved D. The length of the CDR3 is 15 residues. Germline CDR1 SEHNR, CDR2 FQNEAQ (reference sequence). The germline V and J ends were trimmed by 2 bases and 1 base, with 11 bases remaining between them. This CDR3 reads CASSLTRHSNTEAFF. For the CDR3, the DNA is TGTGCCAGCAGCTTAACCAGACACTCGAACACTGAAGCTTTCTTT.

The gene calls are TRBV12-3 or TRBV12-4 and TRBJ2-7; unclear D gene. This CDR3 spans 11 amino acids. Deletions cut 2 bases from V and 7 bases from J, with 6 bases between. In DNA, the CDR3 is TGTGCCAGCAGTTTATCGTTTGAGCAGTACTTC. Translating it yields CASSLSFEQYF.

CDR3 sequence (DNA): TGTGCCAGCAGTGAAACTAGTTGGGACTACGAGCAGTACTTC. Protein product: CASSETSWDYEQYF. This chain links TRBV2 with TRBJ2-7; the D gene is possibly TRBD2 (5 bases). CDR1 is SNHLY, CDR2 FYNNEI, per germline. The CDR3 is 14 residues long. V lost 2 bases, J lost 3 bases, and 11 bases lay in between.

The chain carries TRBV18 and TRBJ2-7; 8 positions agree with TRBD1. There are 14 residues in the CDR3. Germline loops: CDR1 KGHSH, CDR2 LQKENI. Trimming took 5 bases from V and 5 from J; bases not matched to a gene: 8. The CDR3 loop is CASSSRTGRNEQYF. The CDR3 region has the DNA TGTGCCAGCTCATCTCGGACAGGGCGCAACGAGCAGTACTTC.

The chain is built from TRBV4-2 and TRBJ1-2; tentative D call: TRBD1 (5 bases). In germline, CDR1 is LGHNA, CDR2 YNFKEQ. Trimming took 7 bases from V and 4 from J, leaving 13 bases between them. CDR3 length equals 13 residues. The DNA of the CDR3 is TGTGCCAGCAACCAGGGTCGGGGCTATGGCTACACCTTC. It translates to CASNQGRGYGYTF.